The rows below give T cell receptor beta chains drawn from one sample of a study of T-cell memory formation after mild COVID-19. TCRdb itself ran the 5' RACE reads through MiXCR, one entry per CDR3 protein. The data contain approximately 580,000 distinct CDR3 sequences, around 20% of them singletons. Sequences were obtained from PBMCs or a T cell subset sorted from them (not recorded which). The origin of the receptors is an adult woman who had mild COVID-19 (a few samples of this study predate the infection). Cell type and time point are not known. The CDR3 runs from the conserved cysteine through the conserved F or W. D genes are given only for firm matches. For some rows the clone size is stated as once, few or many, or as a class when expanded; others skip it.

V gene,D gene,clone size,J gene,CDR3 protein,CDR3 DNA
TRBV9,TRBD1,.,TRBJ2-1,CASSVGTGGHNEQFF,TGTGCCAGCAGCGTCGGGACAGGAGGTCATAATGAGCAGTTCTTC
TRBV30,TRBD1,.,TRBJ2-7,CAFDRGLSYEQYF,TGTGCCTTTGACAGGGGTCTCTCCTACGAGCAGTACTTC
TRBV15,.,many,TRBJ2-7,CATSRGDASYEQYF,TGTGCCACCAGCAGAGGAGACGCGTCCTACGAGCAGTACTTC
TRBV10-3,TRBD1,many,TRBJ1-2,CAISRDSTNYGYTF,TGTGCCATCAGTAGGGACAGCACTAACTATGGCTACACCTTC
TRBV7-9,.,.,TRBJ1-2,CASSLQGHYGYTF,TGTGCCAGCAGCTTACAAGGCCACTATGGCTACACCTTC
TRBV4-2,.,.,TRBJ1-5,CASSQVGQLNQPQHF,TGTGCCAGCAGCCAAGTCGGACAGCTTAATCAGCCCCAGCATTTT
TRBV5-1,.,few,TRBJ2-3,CASSLLASSTDTQYF,TGCGCCAGCAGCTTGTTGGCCTCTAGCACAGATACGCAGTATTTT
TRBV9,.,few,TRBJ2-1,CASSAGVSGYNEQFF,TGTGCCAGCAGCGCAGGGGTTTCGGGGTACAATGAGCAGTTCTTC
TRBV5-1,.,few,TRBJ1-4,CASSGTTTNEKLFF,TGCGCCAGCAGCGGTACCACAACTAATGAAAAACTGTTTTTT
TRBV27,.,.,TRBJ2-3,CASTAASIHTQYF,TGTGCCAGCACTGCGGCTAGCATCCATACGCAGTATTTT
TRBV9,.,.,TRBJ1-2,CASSAGDNPYGYTF,TGTGCCAGCAGCGCCGGGGACAATCCCTATGGCTACACCTTC
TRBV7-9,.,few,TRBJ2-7,CASTLGGANEQYF,TGTGCCAGCACCTTGGGGGGGGCGAACGAGCAGTACTTC
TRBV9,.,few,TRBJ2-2,CASSPKGRENTGELFF,TGTGCCAGCAGCCCCAAGGGCAGGGAGAACACCGGGGAGCTGTTTTTT
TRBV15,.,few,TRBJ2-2,CATSRDLGLNGELFF,TGTGCCACCAGCAGAGATCTAGGGTTGAACGGGGAGCTGTTTTTT
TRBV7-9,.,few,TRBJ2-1,CASSPSGYYNEQFF,TGTGCCAGCAGCCCATCAGGGTACTACAATGAGCAGTTCTTC
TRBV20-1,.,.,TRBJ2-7,CSARGDGDEQYF,TGCAGTGCTAGGGGGGACGGAGACGAGCAGTACTTC
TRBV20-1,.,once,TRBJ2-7,CSATRDPGSSYEQYF,TGCAGTGCTACCAGGGACCCGGGGAGCTCCTACGAGCAGTACTTC
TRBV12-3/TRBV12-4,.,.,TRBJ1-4,CASSQQGFREKLFF,TGTGCCAGCAGTCAACAGGGTTTCCGTGAAAAACTGTTTTTT
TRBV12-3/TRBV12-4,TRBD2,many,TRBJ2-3,CASPGGSSGSTDTQYF,TGTGCCAGCCCGGGGGGGAGTAGCGGGAGCACAGATACGCAGTATTTT
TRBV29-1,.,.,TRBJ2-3,CSVAPTGVKAATQYF,TGCAGCGTCGCCCCGACGGGCGTCAAGGCGGCTACGCAGTATTTT
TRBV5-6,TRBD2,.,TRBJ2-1,CASIPGGRGYDEQFF,TGTGCCAGCATCCCGGGCGGGCGGGGGTACGATGAGCAGTTCTTC
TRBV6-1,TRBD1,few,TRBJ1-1,CASRDREDTEAFF,TGTGCCAGCCGGGACAGGGAAGACACTGAAGCTTTCTTT
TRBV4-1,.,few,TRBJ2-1,CASSQVTWDGPEQFF,TGCGCCAGCAGCCAAGTCACTTGGGACGGTCCGGAGCAGTTCTTC
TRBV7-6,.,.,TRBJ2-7,CASSLVGDRYEQYF,TGTGCCAGCAGCTTAGTTGGGGACCGCTACGAGCAGTACTTC
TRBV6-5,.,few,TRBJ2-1,CASIADGYNEQFF,TGTGCCAGCATAGCGGACGGCTACAATGAGCAGTTCTTC
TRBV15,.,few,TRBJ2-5,CATNLRGEEETQYF,TGTGCCACCAATCTCCGTGGGGAGGAAGAGACCCAGTACTTC
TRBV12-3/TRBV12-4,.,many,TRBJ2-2,CASSYITALFF,TGTGCCAGCAGTTACATAACAGCGCTGTTTTTT
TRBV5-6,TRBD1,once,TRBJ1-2,CASSLTGVDYGYTF,TGTGCCAGCAGCTTGACAGGGGTCGACTATGGCTACACCTTC
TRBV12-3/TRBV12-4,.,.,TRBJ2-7,CASSLSPGGLNEQYF,TGTGCCAGCAGTTTGTCTCCCGGGGGTTTAAACGAGCAGTACTTC
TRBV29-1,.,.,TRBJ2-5,CSVAASEETQYF,TGCAGCGTTGCTGCTAGCGAAGAGACCCAGTACTTC
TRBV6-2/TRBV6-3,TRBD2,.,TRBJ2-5,CASSYLRGSGETQYF,TGTGCCAGCAGTTACCTCCGAGGTAGCGGGGAGACCCAGTACTTC
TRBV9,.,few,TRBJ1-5,CASSVDGYSNQPQHF,TGTGCCAGCAGCGTAGACGGCTATAGCAATCAGCCCCAGCATTTT
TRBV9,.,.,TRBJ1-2,CASSVAPQVSYGYTF,TGTGCCAGCAGCGTAGCCCCACAGGTTTCCTATGGCTACACCTTC
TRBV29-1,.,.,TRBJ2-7,CSVSDSTYEQYF,TGCAGCGTGTCGGACAGCACCTACGAGCAGTACTTC
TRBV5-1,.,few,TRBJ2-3,CASSLATDPRTDTQYF,TGCGCCAGCAGCTTGGCGACGGACCCCAGGACAGATACGCAGTATTTT
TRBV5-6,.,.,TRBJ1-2,CASSLLVRWQGSSYGYTF,TGTGCCAGCAGCTTGTTGGTTCGGTGGCAGGGATCGAGCTATGGCTACACCTTC
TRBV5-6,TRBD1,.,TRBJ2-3,CASSLVGQGATDTQYF,TGTGCCAGCAGCTTGGTGGGACAGGGGGCAACAGATACGCAGTATTTT
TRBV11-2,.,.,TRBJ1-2,CASSLGDGPVHGYTF,TGTGCCAGCAGCTTAGGGGACGGTCCGGTCCATGGCTACACCTTC
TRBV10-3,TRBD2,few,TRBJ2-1,CAISTSGGAYNEQFF,TGTGCCATCAGTACTAGCGGGGGGGCCTACAATGAGCAGTTCTTC
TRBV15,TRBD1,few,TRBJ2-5,CATLTGGEKETQYF,TGTGCCACCCTGACAGGGGGAGAAAAAGAGACCCAGTACTTC
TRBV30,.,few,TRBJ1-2,CAWSVWLAGSGYGYTF,TGTGCCTGGAGTGTATGGTTAGCAGGTTCTGGATATGGCTACACCTTC
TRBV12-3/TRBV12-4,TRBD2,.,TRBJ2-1,CASSRSGGADEQFF,TGTGCCAGCAGCCGGAGCGGGGGGGCCGACGAGCAGTTCTTC
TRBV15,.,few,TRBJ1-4,CATSRDQREKLFF,TGTGCCACCAGCAGAGATCAACGAGAAAAACTGTTTTTT
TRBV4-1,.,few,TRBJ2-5,CASSPEGRSVETQYF,TGCGCCAGCAGCCCAGAGGGACGAAGTGTGGAGACCCAGTACTTC
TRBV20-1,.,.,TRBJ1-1,CSAPRTANTEAFF,TGCAGTGCCCCTCGGACTGCGAACACTGAAGCTTTCTTT
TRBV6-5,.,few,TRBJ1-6,CASSYGPPDGNSPLHF,TGTGCCAGCAGTTACGGGCCACCGGATGGTAATTCACCCCTCCACTTT
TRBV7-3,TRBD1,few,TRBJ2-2,CASSLTGQGAAGELFF,TGTGCCAGCAGCTTAACCGGGCAGGGGGCGGCCGGGGAGCTGTTTTTT
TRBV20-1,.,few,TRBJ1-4,CSAKEYQVYMEKLFF,TGCAGTGCTAAAGAGTACCAAGTATATATGGAAAAACTGTTTTTT
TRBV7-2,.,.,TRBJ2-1,CASTLGSPSVNEQFF,TGTGCCAGCACCCTCGGGAGCCCCTCGGTTAATGAGCAGTTCTTC
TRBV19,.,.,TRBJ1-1,CASSIPGKNTEAFF,TGTGCCAGTAGTATTCCCGGGAAGAACACTGAAGCTTTCTTT
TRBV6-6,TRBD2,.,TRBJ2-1,CASSPGGLAGVGNEQFF,TGTGCCAGCAGCCCCGGTGGGCTAGCGGGAGTAGGGAATGAGCAGTTCTTC
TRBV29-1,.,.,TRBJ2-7,CSVVGGMYYEQYF,TGCAGCGTTGTAGGGGGGATGTACTACGAGCAGTACTTC
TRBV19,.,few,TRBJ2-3,CASSTPPGSQYF,TGTGCCAGTAGTACCCCTCCAGGGTCTCAGTATTTT
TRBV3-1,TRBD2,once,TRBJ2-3,CASSLSRASGGTDTQYF,TGTGCCAGCAGCCTCAGTAGGGCTAGCGGGGGAACAGATACGCAGTATTTT
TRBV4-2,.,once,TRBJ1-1,CASSVGGEAFF,TGTGCCAGCAGCGTAGGTGGGGAAGCTTTCTTT
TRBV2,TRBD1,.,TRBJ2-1,CASSMDRSSYNEQFF,TGTGCCAGCAGCATGGACAGGAGCTCCTACAATGAGCAGTTCTTC
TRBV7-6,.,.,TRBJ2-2,CASMFGGPKAAGELFF,TGTGCCAGCATGTTCGGGGGCCCCAAGGCGGCCGGGGAGCTGTTTTTT
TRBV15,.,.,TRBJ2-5,CATSSKRGEATETQYF,TGTGCCACCAGCTCTAAGAGGGGGGAGGCCACAGAGACCCAGTACTTC
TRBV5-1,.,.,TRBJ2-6,CASSLEGLGANVLTF,TGCGCCAGCAGCTTGGAGGGCCTGGGGGCCAACGTCCTGACTTTC